This TCR beta chain was retrieved from a study of early T cells in non-severe SARS-CoV-2 infection. Across the whole study: It was bulk RNA from unsorted whole blood that was sequenced, and the chains were unpaired. Study-wide points: Anti-spike CD8 responses were favored by VDJdb matching, which missed private and CD4 specificities.

V was trimmed by 8 bases and J by 6 bases, leaving 3 bases between them. Per the germline V gene, CDR1 is MNHNS and CDR2 is SASEGT. The CDR3 is 9 amino acids. Individual cDNA molecules carried attached unique molecular identifiers. TCRdb analysed the 5' RACE reads with MiXCR anew, one entry per CDR3 protein. The sample shows 55,000 to 70,000 distinct CDR3 sequences, 9.5% to 13% of them seen only once. In its sample, this clonotype was seen a few times. Its antigen is unidentified. The chain carries TRBV6-1 and TRBJ2-3; D ambiguous. The sequenced sample consisted of whole blood. The sequence was obtained from an adult who was a healthcare worker with PCR-confirmed SARS-CoV-2 infection or an uninfected control (not recorded which). CDR3 amino acids: CASGDTQYF. CDR3 sequence (DNA): TGTGCCAGCGGGGATACGCAGTATTTT.